These T cell receptor beta chains were read from a single sample in a study of cytomegalovirus exposure and HLA in healthy donors. Clones were sequenced by immunoSEQ multiplex PCR, and TCRdb holds only the in-frame ones, with some missing. The table has 250,000 to 400,000 clones, approximately 91% seen once. The sequencing input was PBMCs. The receptors stem from a man aged 25-45 years in good health and CMV-seronegative. Both conserved end residues are part of each CDR3.

V gene	J gene	CDR3 protein
TRBV18	TRBJ1-5	CASSPTGSRNQPQHF
TRBV19	TRBJ1-5	CASSISIGQGHNQPQHF
TRBV5-1	TRBJ1-4	CASSAGQVDKLFF
TRBV5-1	TRBJ1-2	CASSDRGANYGYTF
TRBV6-1	TRBJ2-1	CASSEWGREFF
TRBV6-5	TRBJ1-2	CASSYGAGLSYGYTF
TRBV4-3	TRBJ2-7	CASSPGTGLYEQYF
TRBV7-9	TRBJ1-1	CASSPIRTEAFF
TRBV27	TRBJ2-7	CASSSPRAPYEQYF
TRBV14	TRBJ2-7	CASSRSRQEYEQYF
TRBV30	TRBJ2-4	CACNPGTGFYGIQYF
TRBV5-4	TRBJ2-2	CASTSGALNTGELFF
TRBV30	TRBJ1-6	CAWSDSYPNSPLHF
TRBV11-2	TRBJ2-5	CASIVNPGLQQETQYF
TRBV9	TRBJ1-1	CASSSGWGGVDTEAFF
TRBV19	TRBJ1-1	CASSQTPVSTEAFF
TRBV7-2	TRBJ2-3	CASSSQVFTGGGDTQYF
TRBV2	TRBJ1-2	CASSWTGGADYGYTF
TRBV4-3	TRBJ1-4	CASSRDRGNEKLFF
TRBV5-1	TRBJ1-4	CASSQGQRNEKLFF
TRBV5-4	TRBJ1-3	CASSWGGGSGNTIYF
TRBV14	TRBJ1-5	CASSQDGYGGDSNQPQHF
TRBV19	TRBJ1-5	CASIGQGNNQPQHF
TRBV11-2	TRBJ1-1	CASSLRQGATEAFF
TRBV10-3	TRBJ2-1	CAISEEKRAMNEQFF
TRBV11-2	TRBJ1-2	CASNSGAGGDYTF
TRBV25-1	TRBJ2-5	CASSEPKGGQETQYF
TRBV7-6	TRBJ2-6	CASSRTDSGANVLTF
TRBV18	TRBJ2-3	CASSAGLLGTDTQYF
TRBV7-9	TRBJ1-6	CASSLVGGNSPLHF
TRBV9	TRBJ2-1	CASSVGFSGGYNEQFF
TRBV7-9	TRBJ1-2	CASSSSGQTYYGYTF
TRBV6-1	TRBJ1-2	CASSEGNRGYGYTF
TRBV9	TRBJ2-1	CASSVGGLAGTNEQFF
TRBV6-1	TRBJ1-1	CASETGGPMNTEAFF
TRBV6-1	TRBJ1-2	CASSALIDRAYTF
TRBV25-1	TRBJ2-5	CASRSNPGNQETQYF
TRBV9	TRBJ1-2	CASSVLTGEGYGYTF
TRBV10-2	TRBJ1-5	CASRKGLNSNQPQHF
TRBV27	TRBJ1-1	CASSLSGGEWVNTEAFF
TRBV2	TRBJ2-7	CASSEGQDLTYEQYF
TRBV2	TRBJ1-3	CASSEGRGLGNTIYF
TRBV9	TRBJ2-7	CASSVGGRGLFSYEQYF
TRBV28	TRBJ1-5	CASRPQSGSNQPQHF
TRBV5-4	TRBJ1-6	CASSLDAVTLHF
TRBV5-1	TRBJ1-5	CASSLRGGEQPQHF
TRBV7-9	TRBJ1-1	CASSGQGNTEAFF
TRBV7-9	TRBJ1-1	CASSSTGLENTEAFF
TRBV10-3	TRBJ1-2	CAISNRGYGYTF
TRBV19	TRBJ1-1	CASSQGPRAEAFF
TRBV2	TRBJ2-7	CASIPGASYEQYF